The 25 T cell receptor beta chains below all came from one sample that was sequenced in a study of blood T cell repertoires in COVID-19. The protocol was immunoSEQ multiplex PCR, while the TCRdb copy is restricted to in-frame clones and leaves out a portion. This table holds 50,000 to 60,000 clones, around 84% found once. Input material: peripheral blood. Receptor source: a human donor in a cohort sampled during active or convalescent COVID-19.

This clone was picked up one time. This rearrangement joins TRBV28 to TRBJ1-1; D is unresolved. Between the trimmed V and J ends, which lost 3 bases and 4 bases, there was a span of 15 bases. The germline gives CDR1 MDHEN, CDR2 SYDVKM. The CDR3 length is 15 residues. For the CDR3, the DNA is TGTGCCAGCAGTTTGCCGGTCCCTACCCCCACTGAAGCTTTCTTT. Its translation: CASSLPVPTPTEAFF.

The chain recombines TRBV20-1 with TRBJ2-1; the D gene is possibly TRBD1 (6 bases). CDR1 is DFQATT and CDR2 is SNEGSKA in the germline V gene (reference sequence). The CDR3 contains 11 residues. CDR3 nucleotides: TGCAGAGTACAGGGCAGGGTGGGGGAGTTCTTC. It specifies CRVQGRVGEFF.

The CDR3: CASSRGGIYGYTF. CDR3 coding DNA: TGTGCCAGCAGTCGCGGGGGGATCTATGGCTACACCTTC. The chain recombines TRBV6-5 with TRBJ1-2, with D perhaps TRBD1 (5 bases). V lost 5 bases to trimming and J lost 4 bases, with 11 bases between them. The CDR3 sequence is 13 residues long. From germline, CDR1 is MNHEY and CDR2 SVGAGI.

The chain is built from TRBV19 and TRBJ1-2; 8 nucleotides align to TRBD1. This CDR3 spans 15 amino acids. CDR1 is LNHDA and CDR2 is SQIVND in the germline V gene (reference sequence). J was trimmed by 2 bases and V by 8 bases; bases with no gene match: 10. The CDR3 bases are TGTGCCAGTTTCGACAGGGGCAGAGGGAACTATGGCTACACCTTC. Its protein product is CASFDRGRGNYGYTF.

This chain connects TRBV6-6 to TRBJ1-2, with D maybe TRBD1 (6 bases). Germline CDR1 and CDR2: MNHNY and SVGAGI (reference sequence). V shed 7 bases and J shed 2 bases, with 14 bases lying between them. The CDR3 has 14 amino acids. CDR3 in DNA: TGTGCCAGCACCGTTGAGGACAGCAACTATGGCTACACCTTC. It is translated as CASTVEDSNYGYTF.

V is TRBV28 and J is TRBJ2-7, with 11 bases lining up with TRBD1. The germline V gene encodes CDR1 MDHEN and CDR2 SYDVKM. The CDR3 has 15 amino acids. Losses at the gene ends were 7 bases for V and 7 bases for J; bases not matched to a gene: 12. The CDR3 sequence: CASTEGDRGMREQYF. As DNA, the CDR3 is TGTGCCAGCACCGAGGGGGACAGGGGGATGCGGGAGCAGTACTTC.

The chain links TRBV6-2 or TRBV6-3 to TRBJ2-7; 9 bases agree with TRBD1. Germline CDR1 MNHEY, CDR2 SVGEGT. J gave up 5 bases and V 5 bases, and 19 bases lay outside the gene matches. The CDR3 has 18 residues. CDR3 residues: CASSRTGGFGTGRNEQYF. In DNA form, the CDR3 reads TGTGCCAGCAGTCGTACAGGGGGATTTGGGACAGGGAGGAACGAGCAGTACTTC.

The rearrangement joins TRBV11-2 to TRBJ1-2; D unresolved. V was pared by 5 bases and J by 4 bases, with 20 bases between. Per the germline V gene, CDR1 is SGHAT and CDR2 is FQNNGV. The CDR3 consists of 16 residues. CDR3 residues: CASSPSRSELVYGYTF. CDR3 DNA: TGTGCCAGCAGCCCGAGCAGGTCTGAACTCGTCTATGGCTACACCTTC.

J is TRBJ1-1 and V is TRBV25-1; 8 nucleotides line up with TRBD1. V dropped 6 bases and J dropped 5; count of bases not matched to a gene: 8. In germline, CDR1 is MGHDK, CDR2 SYGVNS. This CDR3 is built from 14 residues. The CDR3 DNA sequence: TGTGCCAGCAGGAGCGACAGGGGCGGGACTGAAGCTTTCTTT. Translation: CASRSDRGGTEAFF.

CDR3 in DNA: TGTGCCAGCAGTTACTCGAATGGAGAGGCTTTCTTT. This codes for CASSYSNGEAFF. The V and J genes are TRBV6-6 and TRBJ1-1; D is ambiguous. The CDR3 consists of 12 residues. Germline-derived CDR1 and CDR2 are MNHNY and SVGAGI (reference sequence). V gave up 0 bases and J gave up 11 bases, with 10 bases separating them.

This rearrangement joins TRBV6-5 to TRBJ2-5, with 8 bases lining up with TRBD2. The length of the CDR3 is 14 residues. Germline V gene lookup returns CDR1 MNHEY and CDR2 SVGAGI. J lost 5 bases, V lost 6 bases, and 8 bases had no gene match. CDR3 protein: CASSRGGDRETQYF. The CDR3 DNA reads as TGTGCCAGCAGCCGGGGGGGGGACCGGGAGACCCAGTACTTC.

The rearrangement joins TRBV6-5 to TRBJ2-2; tentatively, D is TRBD2 (5 bases). The CDR3 runs to 14 residues. With 6 bases removed from V and 1 base from J, the gap between germline ends came to 9 bases. The V gene's germline CDR1 is MNHEY and CDR2 SVGAGI. This chain's CDR3 is CASSPGLNTGELFF. Here the CDR3 DNA reads TGTGCCAGCAGCCCAGGACTGAACACCGGGGAGCTGTTTTTT.

This sequence joins TRBV9 and TRBJ1-6; TRBD1 matches at 9 bases. This CDR3 region has 15 residues. Germline assignment: CDR1 SGDLS and CDR2 YYNGEE. With 3 bases clipped from V and 11 bases from J, the junction kept 9 bases outside the gene matches. The DNA of the CDR3 is TGTGCCAGCAGCGCCTGGGACAGGGAATCCCCACCCCTCCACTTT. Amino acids: CASSAWDRESPPLHF.

The gene calls are TRBV27 and TRBJ2-1; maybe TRBD2 (5 bases). This CDR3 region has 15 residues. Germline loops: CDR1 MNHEY, CDR2 SMNVEV (reference sequence). Trimming stripped 6 bases from V and 8 bases from J, with 20 bases between. In DNA form, the CDR3 reads TGTGCCAGCAGCTCACCTGGACGGAGGATCGATGAGCAGTTCTTC. Translation: CASSSPGRRIDEQFF.

Details on this clone: Relative to the germline gene, one junction end is altered; a read error may explain this. The V and J genes are TRBV12-3 or TRBV12-4 and TRBJ2-7; TRBD1 matches at 8 bases. This CDR3 region has 13 residues. CDR3 loop: CASSLAGTGLVLF. The CDR3 nucleotides are TGTGCCAGCAGTTTGGCAGGGACAGGCCTTGTGCTCTTC.

The chain employs TRBV5-4 and TRBJ2-3; TRBD1 agrees at 8 bases. V was pared by 4 bases and J by 3 bases, with 7 bases of the junction left unmatched. This CDR3 is built from 15 residues. CDR1 is SGHNT, CDR2 YYREEE, per germline (reference sequence). CDR3 residues: CASSTGQGGTDTQYF. DNA of the CDR3: TGTGCCAGCAGCACAGGACAGGGCGGGACAGATACGCAGTATTTT.

This chain connects TRBV29-1 to TRBJ2-5; 7 positions match TRBD1. The germline V gene has CDR1 SQVTM and CDR2 ANQGSEA. Trimming took 7 bases from V and 1 from J; bases not matched to a gene: 3. CDR3 size: 12 residues. The CDR3 spells CSAGDSQETQYF. CDR3 nucleotides: TGCAGCGCTGGGGACAGCCAAGAGACCCAGTACTTC.

This sequence joins TRBV5-4 and TRBJ2-7; 8 nucleotides agree with TRBD2. Germline V gene lookup returns CDR1 SGHNT and CDR2 YYREEE (reference sequence). This CDR3 is built from 17 residues. Trimming removed 0 bases from V and 6 bases from J; junction bases left unmatched: 14. This CDR3 is CASSLEGGGGTPGEQYF. The CDR3 DNA sequence: TGTGCCAGCAGCTTGGAAGGCGGCGGGGGGACCCCGGGCGAGCAGTACTTC.

The V gene is TRBV27, the J gene TRBJ2-1, with TRBD2 as a possible D gene (7 bases). The CDR3 contains 17 residues. Germline V gene data show CDR1 as MNHEY and CDR2 as SMNVEV (reference sequence). With 2 bases removed from V and 0 bases from J, the gap between germline ends came to 14 bases. CDR3 sequence reads: CASSLRRGGSSYNEQFF. The CDR3 nucleotides read TGTGCCAGCAGTTTACGGAGGGGGGGAAGCTCCTACAATGAGCAGTTCTTC.

The chain combines TRBV29-1 with TRBJ2-7; a possible D gene is TRBD1 (7 bases). This CDR3 is built from 11 residues. The V end was cut by 5 bases, the J end by 6 bases, with 11 bases between. Germline assignment: CDR1 SQVTM and CDR2 ANQGSEA. For the CDR3, the DNA is TGCAGCGTTCGACAGGGAGGCGAGCAGTACTTC. This encodes CSVRQGGEQYF.

CDR3 DNA: TGTGCCAGCAGGGAGACGGACGGAGGCTATGGCTACACCTTC. It codes for CASRETDGGYGYTF. The chain couples TRBV6-5 to TRBJ1-2; D gene ambiguous. CDR1 is MNHEY, CDR2 SVGAGI, per germline. The length of the CDR3 is 14 residues. V dropped 6 bases and J dropped 4 bases, with 15 bases sitting between them.

This clone occurred a few times. The V call is TRBV3-1 (or the pseudogene TRBV3-2), the J call TRBJ2-5; a possible D gene is TRBD1 (6 bases). The CDR3 extends over 16 amino acids. Trimming shortened V by 0 bases and J by 2 bases, and 13 bases separated the two germline ends. The germline CDR1 and CDR2 sequences are LGHDT and YNNKEL (reference sequence). The DNA for the CDR3 is TGTGCCAGCAGCCAAGATGACACAGGGCTACAAGAGACCCAGTACTTC. This sequence encodes CASSQDDTGLQETQYF.

The rearrangement links TRBV14 to TRBJ2-7; D gene ambiguous. The ends were cut back, 0 bases at V and 2 bases at J, with 5 bases in the middle. The CDR3 is made up of 13 amino acids. Looked up from germline, CDR1 is SGHDN and CDR2 is FVKESK. The CDR3 DNA is TGTGCCAGCAGCCAAGACACAGCCTACGAGCAGTACTTC. The encoded protein is CASSQDTAYEQYF.

The chain employs TRBV19 and TRBJ1-1; tentatively, D is TRBD1 (5 bases). CDR1 is LNHDA, CDR2 SQIVND, per germline (reference sequence). There are 14 residues in the CDR3. V gave up 9 bases and J gave up 3 bases, with 17 bases separating them. The chain's CDR3 is CASQRGPGDTEAFF. DNA for the CDR3: TGTGCCAGCCAAAGGGGCCCGGGGGACACTGAAGCTTTCTTT.

In this sample, this clone turned up once. The gene calls are TRBV10-3 and TRBJ2-1, with TRBD1 identical over 8 bases. The CDR3 has 15 amino acids. V gave up 2 bases and J gave up 9 bases; unmatched junction bases: 9. CDR1 ENHRY and CDR2 SYGVKD come from the germline V gene. This CDR3 reads CAISETSTGESEQFF. The CDR3 DNA follows: TGTGCCATCAGTGAGACGTCGACAGGGGAGAGTGAGCAGTTCTTC.